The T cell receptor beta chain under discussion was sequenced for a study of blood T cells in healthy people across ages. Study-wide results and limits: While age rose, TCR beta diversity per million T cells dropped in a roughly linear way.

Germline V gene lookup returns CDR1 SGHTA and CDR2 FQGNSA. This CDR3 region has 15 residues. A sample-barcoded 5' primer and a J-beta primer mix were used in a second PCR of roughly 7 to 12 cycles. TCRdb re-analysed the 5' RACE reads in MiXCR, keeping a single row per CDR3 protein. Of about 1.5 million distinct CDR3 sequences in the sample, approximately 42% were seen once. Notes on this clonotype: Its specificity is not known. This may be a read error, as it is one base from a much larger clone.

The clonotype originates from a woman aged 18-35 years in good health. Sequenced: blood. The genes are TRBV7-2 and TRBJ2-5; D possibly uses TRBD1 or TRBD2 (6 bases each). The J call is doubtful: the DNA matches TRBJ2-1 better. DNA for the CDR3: TGTGCCAGCAGCTTATTATGGGGGGCCCAAGAGACCCAGTTCTTC. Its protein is CASSLLWGAQETQFF.